This note documents a single T cell receptor (beta chain) sequence. The V gene lost 1 base and the J gene lost 1 base, with 7 bases spanning the gap. The germline V gene has CDR1 KGHSY and CDR2 FQNENV. This CDR3 region has 14 residues. The sample comes from a study of blood T cell repertoires in COVID-19. Overall study: Collection of acute and convalescent COVID-19 samples took place in the United States, Italy and Spain.

TCRdb keeps only in-frame clones here, not all; method: immunoSEQ multiplex PCR. Of roughly 250,000 clones listed, 85% to 90% are singletons. The age range of participants was about 18 to 89 years, with residence in about two dozen US areas. Self-reported history from a screening survey and questionnaire set each donor's cohort. People in the exposed group encountered a COVID-19 case within 2 weeks before entering the study. The chain employs TRBV16 and TRBJ1-1; D unclear. The specimen was PBMCs or T cells enriched from blood (not recorded which). This TCR was recovered from a man aged 50-59 years who had been exposed to COVID-19. In DNA, the CDR3 is TGTGCCAGCAGCCAATTGGGCCCGAACACTGAAGCTTTCTTT. Encoded protein: CASSQLGPNTEAFF.